Many counts were recorded for the clone carrying this T cell receptor (beta chain). This sample was taken from a study of shared clonotypes between healthy human individuals. It was at deep level that the assay was run. Clones were sequenced by immunoSEQ multiplex PCR, and TCRdb holds only the in-frame ones, with some missing. Of some 1 million clones in the sample, under 80% are singletons; the top ten hold approximately 1.5%. This clonotype was obtained from a man between 18 and 35 years old in good health. Source material: memory CD4+ T cells sorted from blood. Indicated subset: CD45RA-negative fraction.

The CDR3 region is CAWRNRGGGPNEKLFF. The DNA of the CDR3 is TGTGCCTGGCGAAACAGAGGGGGCGGACCCAATGAAAAACTGTTTTTT. This rearrangement joins TRBV30 to TRBJ1-4, with 7 bases aligning to TRBD1. This CDR3 is built from 16 residues. CDR1 is GTSNPN, CDR2 SVGIG, per germline (reference sequence). The V and J ends lost 5 bases and 5 bases, in that order; junction bases with no gene match: 14.